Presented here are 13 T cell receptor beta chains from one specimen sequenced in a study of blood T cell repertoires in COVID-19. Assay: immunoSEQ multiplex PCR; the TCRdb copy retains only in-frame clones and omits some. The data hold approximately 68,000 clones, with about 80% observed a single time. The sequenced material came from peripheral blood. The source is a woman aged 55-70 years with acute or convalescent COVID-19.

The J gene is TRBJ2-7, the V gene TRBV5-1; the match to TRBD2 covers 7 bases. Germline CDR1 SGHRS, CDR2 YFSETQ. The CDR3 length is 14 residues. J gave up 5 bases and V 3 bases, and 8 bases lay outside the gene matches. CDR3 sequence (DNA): TGCGCCAGCAGCTCTTTATCCGGGGGGAACGAGCAGTACTTC. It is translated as CASSSLSGGNEQYF.

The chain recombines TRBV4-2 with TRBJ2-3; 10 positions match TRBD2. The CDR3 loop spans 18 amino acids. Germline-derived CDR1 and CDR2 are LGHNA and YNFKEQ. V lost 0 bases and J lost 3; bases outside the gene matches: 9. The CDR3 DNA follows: TGTGCCAGCAGCCAAGAGGAGGTTAGCGGGGGGTGGACAGATACGCAGTATTTT. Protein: CASSQEEVSGGWTDTQYF.

CDR3 sequence reads: CASSPENTGELFF. Written as DNA, the CDR3 is TGCGCCAGCAGCCCAGAGAACACCGGGGAGCTGTTTTTT. This chain links TRBV5-1 with TRBJ2-2; no definite D call. Trimming took 4 bases from V and 1 from J, leaving 5 bases between them. The length of the CDR3 is 13 residues. Germline CDR1 and CDR2: SGHRS and YFSETQ.

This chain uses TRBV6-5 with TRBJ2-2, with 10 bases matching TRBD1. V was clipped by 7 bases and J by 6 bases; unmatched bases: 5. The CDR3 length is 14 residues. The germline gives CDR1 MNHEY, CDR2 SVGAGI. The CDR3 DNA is TGTGCCAGCATAAGGACAGGGGGTCCCGGGGAGCTGTTTTTT. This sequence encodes CASIRTGGPGELFF.

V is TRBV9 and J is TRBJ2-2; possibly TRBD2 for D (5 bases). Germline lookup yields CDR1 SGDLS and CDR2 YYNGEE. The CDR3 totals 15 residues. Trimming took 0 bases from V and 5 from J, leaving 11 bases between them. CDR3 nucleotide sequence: TGTGCCAGCAGCGTAGCCGGGTCGGGAACCGGGGAGCTGTTTTTT. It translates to CASSVAGSGTGELFF.

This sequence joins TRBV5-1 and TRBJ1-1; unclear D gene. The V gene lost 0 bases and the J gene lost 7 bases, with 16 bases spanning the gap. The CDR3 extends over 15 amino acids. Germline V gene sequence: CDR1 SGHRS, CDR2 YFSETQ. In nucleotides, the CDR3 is TGCGCCAGCAGCTTGGAGGCGGGCCCCAGCCGTGAAGCTTTCTTT. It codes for CASSLEAGPSREAFF.

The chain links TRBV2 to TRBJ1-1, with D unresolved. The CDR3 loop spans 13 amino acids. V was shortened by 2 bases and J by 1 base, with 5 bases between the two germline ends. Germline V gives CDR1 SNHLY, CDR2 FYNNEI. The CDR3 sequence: CASSEQANTEAFF. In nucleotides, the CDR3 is TGTGCCAGCAGTGAACAGGCGAACACTGAAGCTTTCTTT. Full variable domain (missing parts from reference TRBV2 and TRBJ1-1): EPEVTQTPSHQVTQMGQEVILRCVPISNHLYFYWYRQILGQKVEFLVSFYNNEISEKSEIFDDQFSVERPDGSNFTLKIRSTKLEDSAMYFCASSEQANTEAFFGQGTRLTVV.

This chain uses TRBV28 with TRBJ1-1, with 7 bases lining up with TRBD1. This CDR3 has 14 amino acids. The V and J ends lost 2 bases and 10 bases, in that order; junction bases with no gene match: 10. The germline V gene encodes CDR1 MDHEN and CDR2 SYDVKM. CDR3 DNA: TGTGCCAGCAGTTTACCCGGGACAGCCGCGTTAGCTTTCTTT. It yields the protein CASSLPGTAALAFF.

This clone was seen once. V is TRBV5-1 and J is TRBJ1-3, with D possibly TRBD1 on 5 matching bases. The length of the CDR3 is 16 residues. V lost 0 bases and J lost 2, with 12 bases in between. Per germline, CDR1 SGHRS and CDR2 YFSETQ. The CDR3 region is CASSLAAGTPGNTIYF. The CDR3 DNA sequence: TGCGCCAGCAGCTTGGCGGCGGGGACGCCTGGAAACACCATATATTTT.

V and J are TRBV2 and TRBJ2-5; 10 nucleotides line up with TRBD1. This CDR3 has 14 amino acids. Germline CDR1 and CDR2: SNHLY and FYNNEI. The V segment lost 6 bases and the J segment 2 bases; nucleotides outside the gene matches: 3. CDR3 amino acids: CASRAGQGQETQYF. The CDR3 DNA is TGTGCCAGCAGAGCGGGACAGGGGCAAGAGACCCAGTACTTC.

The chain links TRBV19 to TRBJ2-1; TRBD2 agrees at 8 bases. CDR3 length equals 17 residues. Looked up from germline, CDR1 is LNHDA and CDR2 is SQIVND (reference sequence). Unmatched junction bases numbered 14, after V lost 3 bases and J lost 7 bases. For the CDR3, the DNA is TGTGCCAGTAGTATGGGAACGGGGGGGCGGTTCTTGAATGAGCAGTTCTTC. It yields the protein CASSMGTGGRFLNEQFF.

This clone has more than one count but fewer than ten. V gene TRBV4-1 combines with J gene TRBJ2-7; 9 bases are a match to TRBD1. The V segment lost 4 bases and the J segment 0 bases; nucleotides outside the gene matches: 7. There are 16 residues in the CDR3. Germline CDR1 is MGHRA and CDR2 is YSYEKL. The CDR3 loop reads CASSREQGATSYEQYF. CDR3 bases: TGCGCCAGCAGCCGGGAACAGGGGGCGACCTCCTACGAGCAGTACTTC.

The CDR3 loop reads CASSILTGDYGYTF. In nucleotides, the CDR3 is TGCGCCAGCAGCATACTTACAGGGGACTATGGCTACACCTTC. The chain uses TRBV5-1 and TRBJ1-2; 7 bases align to TRBD1. V trimming: 4 bases; J trimming: 3 bases; junction bases outside the gene matches: 6. CDR1 SGHRS and CDR2 YFSETQ come from the germline V gene. The CDR3 has 14 residues.